This entry features one T cell receptor beta chain sequence. These data are taken from a study of blood T cell repertoires in COVID-19. Looking at the study overall: Specimens from acute and convalescent COVID-19 originated in the United States, Italy and Spain.

In the study's own analysis: Amplification from reference gene primers served as the basis for estimated nucleated cell counts. Repertoires were generated with immunoSEQ multiplex PCR, while TCRdb's copy carries only in-frame clones and drops some. The V and J calls and clone size were taken over from that table, and D and trimming were inferred from the DNA. Found here are fewer than 400,000 clones, roughly nine tenths of them singletons; the top ten hold roughly 2.9%. In Seattle, patients joined the study during active infection and were tracked longitudinally. The TCR was taken from a woman aged 25 to 39 with COVID-19, enrolled during active disease. Sequencing was performed on peripheral blood.

CDR3 in DNA: TGCAGCGTTGACAGGGGGCTAACTGAAGCTTTCTTT. Its translation: CSVDRGLTEAFF. This chain links TRBV29-1 with TRBJ1-1; 8 nucleotides match TRBD1. Trimming cost V 3 bases and J 5 bases; bases outside gene matches: 2. The CDR3 spans 12 residues. Germline-derived CDR1 and CDR2 are SQVTM and ANQGSEA.